This T cell receptor beta chain was recorded in a study of CD8+ T cells in alopecia areata. Isolated RNA was reverse transcribed into cDNA used as the sequencing template. The method was immunoSEQ multiplex PCR; TCRdb's version includes in-frame clones alone and lacks a portion of them. Here the sample spans 200,000 to 250,000 clones, under 70% being singletons. Germline CDR1 reads KGHSH; CDR2 reads LQKENI. The CDR3 runs 14 residues. Trimming shortened V by 6 bases and J by 3 bases, and 12 bases separated the two germline ends. The treatment: oral pan-JAK inhibitor, 5-10 mg twice daily. Sequenced here: CD4+ T cells sorted from blood, sampled at week 4, from a patient treated with tofacitinib. The chain couples TRBV18 to TRBJ1-3; no reliable D call. The TCR sequence derives from a human donor with alopecia areata. In DNA, the CDR3 is TGTGCCAGCTCGAGAGAGGGAGTTGGAAACACCATATATTTT. Its translation is CASSREGVGNTIYF.